This T cell receptor (beta chain) originates from a study of T-cell reconstitution after alpha-beta-depleted transplantation in children. This clonotype showed up many times. Unique molecular identifiers were used to barcode this TCRbeta library. TCRdb independently ran MiXCR on the PCR reads; one entry per CDR3 protein. The data show hundreds of thousands of distinct CDR3 sequences, with roughly 17% seen just once and approximately 1% held by the top ten. Trimming took off 0 bases at V and 6 bases at J, with 10 bases between the two ends. CDR1 is SGHRS and CDR2 is YFSETQ in the germline V gene. The CDR3 totals 13 residues.

The specimen comprised PBMCs from the stem cell graft donor, sampled from the stem cell graft. This chain uses TRBV5-1 with TRBJ2-7; no clear D gene. The TCR sequence derives from a human donor who donated a stem cell graft to a child with acute myeloid leukemia. For the CDR3, the DNA is TGCGCCAGCAGCTTGGCCACGGGTCGCGAGCAGTACGTC. Translated, it gives CASSLATGREQYV.